This T cell receptor (beta chain) was recorded in a study of blood T cell repertoires in COVID-19. Study-level background: COVID-19 samples, acute and convalescent, were from the United States, Italy and Spain.

The CDR3 runs 11 residues. V was cut by 3 bases and J by 9 bases, with 6 bases left in between. Per germline, CDR1 SGHVS and CDR2 FQNEAQ. Patients in Seattle were enrolled during active infection, then followed longitudinally. Authors' analysis steps: How many nucleated cells were present was estimated from reference gene primer amplification. This table comes from immunoSEQ multiplex PCR, and its TCRdb copy is limited to in-frame clones, with some not included. From that table come the V and J calls and clone size; the DNA was used to work out D and trimming. The repertoire includes about 220,000 clones, 82% of them detected once, and approximately 5.2% sits in the top ten.

Sequenced input: peripheral blood. The rearrangement links TRBV7-8 to TRBJ2-1; no firm D call. The clonotype was recovered from a woman in her 70s with COVID-19, enrolled during active disease. For the CDR3, the DNA is TGTGCCAGCAGCTTGTATGTTGAGCAGTTCTTC. Protein product: CASSLYVEQFF.